The present entry profiles one T cell receptor beta chain with its context. Its antigen is unknown. The CDR3 regions of TCR beta were amplified from RNA transcripts. HTBI primers were the set used in a first-round RT-PCR of the TCR CDR3. TCRdb analysed the multiplex PCR reads with MiXCR anew, one entry per CDR3 protein. Of about 350,000 distinct CDR3 sequences listed, approximately 15% are singletons. These data come from a study of T cells in Graves' hyperthyroidism and ophthalmopathy. Findings of the study overall: A median around 6.4 months before onset, the model predicted ophthalmopathy. Peripheral blood also featured most of the thyroid clonotypes expanded above 0.001. In simple terms, a model built on 13 V-J features told ophthalmopathy apart from stable hyperthyroidism.

Germline V CDR1 and CDR2: SQVTM, ANQGSEA. The CDR3 sequence is 13 residues long. Trimming cost V 7 bases and J 1 base, with 13 bases left between them. Graves' hyperthyroidism was deemed stable given no ophthalmopathy progression within 18 months. The chain couples TRBV29-1 to TRBJ1-1; maybe TRBD1 (6 bases). The receptor comes from a woman aged 30 to 39 with Graves' hyperthyroidism. Sample: blood. The CDR3 DNA reads TGCAGCGCGGGGGCAGGGCAGAACACTGAAGCTTTCTTT. It is translated as CSAGAGQNTEAFF.